What follows are 24 T cell receptor beta chains derived from one specimen sequenced in a study of blood T cell repertoires in COVID-19. Sequencing used immunoSEQ multiplex PCR; TCRdb keeps in-frame clones, though not all of them. The table shows around 270,000 clones, with around 89% occurring only once. Sequenced: peripheral blood. The receptors were sampled from a man aged 35-49 years with acute or convalescent COVID-19.

In this sample, this clone turned up once. J is TRBJ2-5 and V is TRBV28, with 12 nucleotides matching TRBD1. Germline V gene lookup returns CDR1 MDHEN and CDR2 SYDVKM. Trimming removed 3 bases from V and 5 bases from J; junction bases left unmatched: 19. The CDR3 consists of 20 residues. CDR3 residues: CASSFSQEARDRGRGETQYF. CDR3 in DNA: TGTGCCAGCAGTTTCTCTCAGGAGGCCCGGGACAGGGGGCGAGGGGAGACCCAGTACTTC.

This clone was recorded a few times. V is TRBV11-2 and J is TRBJ1-6, with D unclear. Trimming left V 0 bases short and J 8 bases short, with 11 bases between. The CDR3 runs to 15 residues. Germline CDR1 and CDR2: SGHAT and FQNNGV. This CDR3 reads CASSLDPGSYSPLHF. The CDR3, as DNA: TGTGCCAGCAGCTTAGACCCAGGCTCTTATTCACCCCTCCACTTT.

J is TRBJ1-2 and V is TRBV9; possibly TRBD1 for D (6 bases). This CDR3 is built from 15 residues. V was clipped by 3 bases and J by 4 bases, with 16 bases between them. CDR1 and CDR2 from the germline V gene are SGDLS and YYNGEE. In DNA form, the CDR3 reads TGTGCCAGCAGCGAGGGGGTATCCGGAAGCTATGGCTACACCTTC. Protein: CASSEGVSGSYGYTF.

V is TRBV7-2 and J is TRBJ1-2, with TRBD1 matching over 10 bases. V lost 5 bases and J lost 7; bases outside the gene matches: 10. There are 15 residues in the CDR3. The germline CDR1 and CDR2 sequences are SGHTA and FQGNSA. The DNA for the CDR3 is TGTGCCAGCAGCCTCCTTGGGACAGGGGTCGGTGGCTACACCTTC. This codes for CASSLLGTGVGGYTF.

This sequence joins TRBV5-1 and TRBJ1-1; TRBD1 agrees at 8 bases. Losses at the gene ends were 1 base for V and 5 bases for J; bases not matched to a gene: 13. The germline V gene has CDR1 SGHRS and CDR2 YFSETQ. CDR3 length: 17 residues. The CDR3 region is CASSLTVDRVTGTEAFF. The CDR3 nucleotides read TGCGCCAGCAGCTTGACGGTGGACAGGGTGACGGGTACTGAAGCTTTCTTT.

The V and J genes are TRBV30 and TRBJ1-2; D might be TRBD1 (6 bases). Germline lookup yields CDR1 GTSNPN and CDR2 SVGIG (reference sequence). With 3 bases removed from V and 4 bases from J, the gap between germline ends came to 21 bases. The CDR3 has 16 residues. The CDR3 here is CAWSAIGGAGIYGYTF. The CDR3 DNA reads as TGTGCCTGGAGCGCAATAGGGGGGGCAGGGATCTATGGCTACACCTTC.

The gene calls are TRBV5-1 and TRBJ1-2; D not certain. The CDR3 has 13 residues. The V gene's germline CDR1 is SGHRS and CDR2 YFSETQ. With 5 bases removed from V and 0 bases from J, the gap between germline ends came to 8 bases. CDR3 sequence reads: CASSLQPNYGYTF. The CDR3 DNA sequence: TGCGCCAGCAGTTTACAGCCTAACTATGGCTACACCTTC.

The genes are TRBV5-1 and TRBJ1-2, with D uncertain. The length of the CDR3 is 15 residues. Trimming pared 6 bases from V and 4 bases from J, leaving 19 bases between. CDR1 is SGHRS and CDR2 is YFSETQ in the germline V gene. For the CDR3, the DNA is TGCGCCAGCAACCCCTCCCTGGGCCTGGCCTATGGCTACACCTTC. Translated: CASNPSLGLAYGYTF.

The chain recombines TRBV12-3 or TRBV12-4 with TRBJ2-3, with 8 positions matching TRBD2. Trimming at V came to 10 bases and at J to 7 bases, leaving 7 bases not matched to a gene. This CDR3 contains 12 residues. The CDR3 DNA reads TGTGCCATCGCGGGGGGTGGCAATACGCAGTATTTT. Translation gives CAIAGGGNTQYF.

The chain combines TRBV15 with TRBJ1-4; D possibly corresponds to TRBD1 (5 bases). Trimming took 1 base from V and 5 from J, leaving 11 bases between them. The CDR3 length is 15 residues. The germline CDR1 and CDR2 sequences are LNHNV and YYDKDF (reference sequence). CDR3 DNA: TGTGCCACCAGCAGAGTGGGACTCTTCAATGAAAAACTGTTTTTT. This gives the protein CATSRVGLFNEKLFF.

The CDR3: CATGQGSNNEQFF. CDR3 nucleotide sequence: TGTGCCACCGGACAGGGGTCTAACAATGAGCAGTTCTTC. The V call is TRBV24-1, the J call TRBJ2-1, with 9 bases lining up with TRBD1. Per germline, CDR1 KGHDR and CDR2 SFDVKD. This CDR3 comprises 13 residues. J gave up 5 bases and V 9 bases, and 4 bases lay outside the gene matches.

This rearrangement joins TRBV27 to TRBJ1-5; TRBD1 aligns across 9 bases. Germline V lookup: CDR1 MNHEY, CDR2 SMNVEV (reference sequence). Trimming removed 3 bases from V and 5 bases from J; junction bases left unmatched: 5. This CDR3 has 15 residues. CDR3 sequence reads: CASSFTGGPHQPQHF. CDR3 nucleotide sequence: TGTGCCAGCAGTTTCACAGGGGGCCCCCATCAGCCCCAGCATTTT.

CDR3 DNA: TGCGCCAGCAGCCCGCGGGACAGGGGGTCTTACTATGGCTACACCTTC. Amino acid sequence: CASSPRDRGSYYGYTF. The J gene is TRBJ1-2, the V gene TRBV5-1; 11 nucleotides match TRBD1. CDR1 is SGHRS, CDR2 YFSETQ, per germline. J gave up 3 bases and V 4 bases, and 8 bases lay outside the gene matches. CDR3 length equals 16 residues.

V and J are TRBV5-8 and TRBJ1-1, with 7 bases that match TRBD1. V trimming: 6 bases; J trimming: 2 bases; junction bases outside the gene matches: 7. This CDR3 has 14 residues. Germline V CDR1 and CDR2: SGHTS, YDEGEE. CDR3 coding DNA: TGTGCCAGCACCCTCAGGGGGACTAACACTGAAGCTTTCTTT. Amino acid sequence: CASTLRGTNTEAFF.

This rearrangement joins TRBV6-1 to TRBJ1-5; D not resolved. V dropped 2 bases and J dropped 6 bases, with 8 bases sitting between them. This CDR3 is 13 amino acids long. CDR1 is MNHNS, CDR2 SASEGT, per germline. CDR3 nucleotide sequence: TGTGCCAGCAGTGAAATAGTTGGTCAGCCCCAGCATTTT. Translating gives CASSEIVGQPQHF.

This chain connects TRBV5-1 to TRBJ1-1; D might be TRBD1 (6 bases). The germline V gene encodes CDR1 SGHRS and CDR2 YFSETQ. CDR3 length: 16 amino acids. Trimming removed 0 bases from V and 0 bases from J, with 12 bases in between. Here the CDR3 reads CASSLDPAGVNTEAFF. Here the CDR3 DNA reads TGCGCCAGCAGCTTGGATCCCGCAGGGGTGAACACTGAAGCTTTCTTT. Full variable domain (rest looked up from reference TRBV5-1 and TRBJ1-1): KAGVTQTPRYLIKTRGQQVTLSCSPISGHRSVSWYQQTPGQGLQFLFEYFSETQRNKGNFPGRFSGRQFSNSRSEMNVSTLELGDSALYLCASSLDPAGVNTEAFFGQGTRLTVV.

CDR3 in DNA: TGTGCCAGCAGCCATAGTCGGGGAACAGATACGCAGTATTTT. Encoded protein: CASSHSRGTDTQYF. The chain joins TRBV3-1 (or the pseudogene TRBV3-2) to TRBJ2-3, with a possible D match to TRBD2 (5 bases). CDR1 is LGHDT and CDR2 is YNNKEL in the germline V gene (reference sequence). Trimming took 3 bases from V and 3 from J, leaving 10 bases between them. The CDR3 is 14 amino acids.

The chain recombines TRBV27 with TRBJ2-7; 7 bases match TRBD2. Germline values: CDR1 MNHEY, CDR2 SMNVEV (reference sequence). Trimming took 9 bases from V and 2 from J; bases not matched to a gene: 4. The CDR3 is 12 residues long. The CDR3 reads CASGEGTYEQYF. DNA of the CDR3: TGTGCCAGTGGGGAGGGGACCTACGAGCAGTACTTC.

The chain employs TRBV3-1 (or the pseudogene TRBV3-2) and TRBJ2-7; 7 nucleotides line up with TRBD1. The germline V gene encodes CDR1 LGHDT and CDR2 YNNKEL (reference sequence). CDR3 length: 19 residues. V lost 1 base to trimming and J lost 0 bases; unmatched junction nucleotides: 15. The CDR3 spells CASSQGYSTGEESSYEQYF. For the CDR3, the DNA is TGTGCCAGCAGCCAAGGTTACTCCACAGGGGAAGAGAGCTCCTACGAGCAGTACTTC.

The CDR3, as DNA: TGTGCCAGCAGCTTACGAGGCAACTCTGGAAACACCATATATTTT. This codes for CASSLRGNSGNTIYF. The chain recombines TRBV11-1 with TRBJ1-3; D is unclear. The CDR3 runs 15 residues. The germline CDR1 and CDR2 sequences are SGHAT and FQDESV (reference sequence). Trimming took off 2 bases at V and 0 bases at J, with 8 bases between the two ends. The variable domain in full, completed from reference TRBV11-1 and TRBJ1-3, reads EAEVAQSPRYKITEKSQAVAFWCDPISGHATLYWYRQILGQGPELLVQFQDESVVDDSQLPKDRFSAERLKGVDSTLKIQPAELGDSAMYLCASSLRGNSGNTIYFGEGSWLTVV.

The CDR3 DNA follows: TGTGCCAGTAGTAAATCATACAGGAATGAAGCCTATGGCTACACCTTC. The encoded protein is CASSKSYRNEAYGYTF. The V gene is TRBV19, the J gene TRBJ1-2; a possible D gene is TRBD1 (5 bases). With 4 bases removed from V and 4 bases from J, the gap between germline ends came to 19 bases. The CDR3 length is 16 residues. CDR1 LNHDA and CDR2 SQIVND come from the germline V gene (reference sequence).

V gene TRBV4-1 combines with J gene TRBJ1-6; D not resolved. Germline loops: CDR1 MGHRA, CDR2 YSYEKL. The length of the CDR3 is 14 residues. Trimming took 10 bases from V and 5 from J, leaving 15 bases between them. The CDR3 DNA sequence: TGCGCCACTGCCGAAGGAGGGAATAATTCACCCCTCCACTTT. It translates to CATAEGGNNSPLHF.

The J gene is TRBJ2-1, the V gene TRBV5-1; TRBD1 agrees at 7 bases. The CDR3 is 15 residues long. The V and J ends lost 4 bases and 0 bases, in that order; junction bases with no gene match: 4. In germline, CDR1 is SGHRS, CDR2 YFSETQ. The CDR3 protein is CASSPWTGSYNEQFF. CDR3 bases: TGCGCCAGCAGCCCCTGGACAGGCTCCTACAATGAGCAGTTCTTC. The complete variable domain, with remaining parts taken from reference TRBV5-1 and TRBJ2-1, reads KAGVTQTPRYLIKTRGQQVTLSCSPISGHRSVSWYQQTPGQGLQFLFEYFSETQRNKGNFPGRFSGRQFSNSRSEMNVSTLELGDSALYLCASSPWTGSYNEQFFGPGTRLTVL.

The CDR3, as DNA: TGTGCCAGTAGTATAACCCCACAGGGTGCACCCCTCCACTTT. As protein: CASSITPQGAPLHF. V gene TRBV19 combines with J gene TRBJ1-6, with TRBD1 as a possible D gene (6 bases). The CDR3 spans 14 residues. Germline loops: CDR1 LNHDA, CDR2 SQIVND (reference sequence). The V and J ends lost 2 bases and 11 bases respectively, with 13 bases between them.